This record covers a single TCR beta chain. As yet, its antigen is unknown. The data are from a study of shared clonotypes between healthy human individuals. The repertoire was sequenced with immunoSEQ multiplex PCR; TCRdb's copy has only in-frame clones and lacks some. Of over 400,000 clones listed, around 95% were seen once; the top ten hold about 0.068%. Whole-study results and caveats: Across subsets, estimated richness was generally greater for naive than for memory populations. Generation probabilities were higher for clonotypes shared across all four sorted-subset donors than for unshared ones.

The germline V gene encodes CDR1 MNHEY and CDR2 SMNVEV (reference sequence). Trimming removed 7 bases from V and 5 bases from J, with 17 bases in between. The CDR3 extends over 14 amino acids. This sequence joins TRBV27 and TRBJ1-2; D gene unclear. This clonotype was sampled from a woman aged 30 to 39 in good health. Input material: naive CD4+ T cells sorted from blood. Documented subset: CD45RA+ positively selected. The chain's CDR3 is CASTERGRMYGYTF. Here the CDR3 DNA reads TGTGCCAGCACCGAACGAGGCAGAATGTATGGCTACACCTTC.